The clone carrying this T cell receptor beta chain was counted only a few times. This entry is derived from a study of patients and donors after allogeneic stem cell transplantation. CDR1 is SGHNT, CDR2 YENEEA, per germline. The length of the CDR3 is 16 residues. V shed 2 bases and J 2 bases; nucleotides not matched to a gene: 7. TCRdb re-analysed the RT-PCR reads in MiXCR, keeping a single row per CDR3 protein. The sample records more than 850,000 distinct CDR3 sequences, about a sixth being singletons. Sequenced sample: blood, either unsorted or a sorted T cell fraction (not recorded which). The V call is TRBV11-3, the J call TRBJ2-3; 7 bases agree with TRBD2. The receptor's source is a human donor who was either an allogeneic HSCT recipient or a stem cell or donor lymphocyte infusion donor (not recorded which). It is not recorded whose cells these are; they may come from a transplant donor. CDR3 protein: CASSLRVAGATDTQYF. CDR3 coding DNA: TGTGCCAGCAGCTTAAGGGTAGCGGGCGCCACAGATACGCAGTATTTT.